Presented here are 26 T cell receptor beta chains from one specimen sequenced in a study of response to subunit inactivated influenza vaccine. Each CDR3 protein is one row after TCRdb ran MiXCR on the RT-PCR reads. Counted here are 800,000 to 1,000,000 distinct CDR3 sequences, around 20% occurring once; the ten biggest clones make up around 9.6%. The sequencing here drew on PBMCs from blood, taken less than 6 days after vaccination. These receptors all stem from a man aged 45-65 years who received an inactivated influenza vaccine.

V usage is TRBV6-5 and J usage is TRBJ2-3, with 11 bases matching TRBD2. The CDR3 spans 19 residues. CDR1 and CDR2 from the germline V gene are MNHEY and SVGAGI. V was pared by 5 bases and J by 1 base, with 14 bases of the junction left unmatched. The CDR3 nucleotides read TGTGCCAGCAGTCTACCGCTAGCGGGGGGCCCCCGCGGCACAGATACGCAGTATTTT. Protein: CASSLPLAGGPRGTDTQYF.

J is TRBJ2-2 and V is TRBV30; D gene ambiguous. Trimming removed 0 bases from V and 4 bases from J, with 9 bases in between. Per germline, CDR1 GTSNPN and CDR2 SVGIG (reference sequence). This CDR3 is built from 14 residues. The CDR3 region has the DNA TGTGCCTGGAGTGTTGGCGGCTTCACCGGGGAGCTGTTTTTT. As protein: CAWSVGGFTGELFF.

The rearrangement links TRBV10-1 to TRBJ2-5; 8 bases are shared with TRBD2. Trimming at V came to 0 bases and at J to 6 bases, leaving 9 bases not matched to a gene. The V gene's germline CDR1 is WNHNN and CDR2 SYGVQD (reference sequence). CDR3 length: 16 residues. CDR3 amino acids: CASSESIGGGKKTQYF. The CDR3 DNA sequence: TGCGCCAGCAGTGAGTCTATCGGCGGGGGGAAGAAGACCCAGTACTTC.

This clonotype appeared many times. The rearrangement links TRBV12-3 or TRBV12-4 to TRBJ2-1; D not resolved. With 3 bases removed from V and 5 bases from J, the gap between germline ends came to 8 bases. The CDR3 consists of 13 residues. The CDR3 DNA reads as TGTGCCAGCAGTTTTTATTCGGACAATGAGCAGTTCTTC. Translation: CASSFYSDNEQFF.

This clonotype was seen many times. The chain carries TRBV12-3 or TRBV12-4 and TRBJ2-1; no reliable D call. Trimming cost V 7 bases and J 0 bases, with 10 bases left between them. The CDR3 consists of 14 residues. CDR3: CASTQLSSYNEQFF. The CDR3, as DNA: TGTGCCAGCACCCAGTTGAGCTCCTACAATGAGCAGTTCTTC.

Note on this clonotype: This may come from a read error, since a much larger clone is one base off. The chain couples TRBV29-1 to TRBJ2-7; 7 nucleotides match TRBD2. CDR1 is SQVTM and CDR2 is ANQGSEA in the germline V gene. This CDR3 is built from 13 residues. This chain's CDR3 is CSVDGGSIYDQYF. CDR3 nucleotides: TGCAGCGTTGATGGCGGGAGTATCTACGATCAGTACTTC.

The chain joins TRBV5-1 to TRBJ1-1; TRBD1 might be the D (6 bases). CDR3 size: 16 residues. Deletions cut 2 bases from V and 8 bases from J, with 22 bases between. The germline V gene encodes CDR1 SGHRS and CDR2 YFSETQ. The CDR3 DNA sequence: TGCGCCAGCAGCTTAGCTAACCATCAGAACGGACAGGAAGCTTTCTTT. Translating gives CASSLANHQNGQEAFF.

This chain links TRBV12-3 or TRBV12-4 with TRBJ2-1; TRBD1 agrees at 7 bases. Trimming removed 8 bases from V and 6 bases from J; junction bases left unmatched: 4. The CDR3 has 12 residues. DNA for the CDR3: TGTGCCAGCGGGGGACAGATCAATGAGCAGTTCTTC. Residues: CASGGQINEQFF.

The V gene is TRBV6-6, the J gene TRBJ1-2; D remains ambiguous. CDR1 and CDR2 from the germline V gene are MNHNY and SVGAGI (reference sequence). V was pared by 10 bases and J by 8 bases, with 20 bases between. The CDR3 contains 13 residues. The CDR3 coding sequence is TGTGCCACCACGAACGCCTACAGCGACGGCTACACCTTC. Amino acids: CATTNAYSDGYTF.

This clonotype was counted only a few times. V usage is TRBV5-1 and J usage is TRBJ1-6, with 12 bases aligning to TRBD1. The V gene end was trimmed by 4 bases and the J gene end by 4 bases; junction bases not matched to a gene: 9. The CDR3 extends over 18 amino acids. Germline lookup yields CDR1 SGHRS and CDR2 YFSETQ. The CDR3 reads CASSPTGTGGWYNSPLHF. The DNA of the CDR3 is TGCGCCAGCAGCCCGACCGGGACAGGGGGCTGGTATAATTCACCCCTCCACTTT. Using reference TRBV5-1 and TRBJ1-6 for the parts outside the CDR3, the full variable domain is KAGVTQTPRYLIKTRGQQVTLSCSPISGHRSVSWYQQTPGQGLQFLFEYFSETQRNKGNFPGRFSGRQFSNSRSEMNVSTLELGDSALYLCASSPTGTGGWYNSPLHFGNGTRLTVT.

This clonotype was detected many times. The chain uses TRBV4-3 and TRBJ2-7; TRBD2 matches at 11 bases. V shed 3 bases and J 3 bases; nucleotides not matched to a gene: 4. The CDR3 is 15 amino acids. CDR1 is LGHNA, CDR2 YSLEER, per germline. CDR3 nucleotides: TGCGCCAGCAGCCAGCTAGCGGGGGGTCTCTACGAGCAGTACTTC. It codes for CASSQLAGGLYEQYF.

The chain recombines TRBV12-3 or TRBV12-4 with TRBJ1-5; D is ambiguous. The length of the CDR3 is 12 residues. Trimming pared 8 bases from V and 7 bases from J, leaving 12 bases between. The CDR3 DNA sequence: TGTGCCAGCCGCGTTAATAGACAGCCCCAGCATTTT. Encoded protein: CASRVNRQPQHF.

There are a few counts of this clonotype. This chain joins TRBV7-2 and TRBJ2-1; 8 bases are a match to TRBD2. Unmatched junction bases numbered 3, after V lost 2 bases and J lost 0 bases. Germline V lookup: CDR1 SGHTA, CDR2 FQGNSA. CDR3 size: 16 residues. The CDR3 DNA follows: TGTGCCAGCAGCTTACCGAGCGGGAGCTCCTACAATGAGCAGTTCTTC. It is translated as CASSLPSGSSYNEQFF.

The CDR3 spells CASSLAGAGLYNEQFF. CDR3 nucleotides: TGTGCCAGCAGCTTAGCGGGGGCGGGACTGTACAATGAGCAGTTCTTC. V and J are TRBV7-2 and TRBJ2-1, with D perhaps assigned TRBD1 or TRBD2 (6 bases each). The V gene's germline CDR1 is SGHTA and CDR2 FQGNSA. This CDR3 has 16 residues. Trimming took 0 bases from V and 4 from J, leaving 13 bases between them.

This clonotype was observed a few times. V and J are TRBV2 and TRBJ2-1, with D possibly being TRBD2 (5 bases). Germline assignment: CDR1 SNHLY and CDR2 FYNNEI. V lost 4 bases and J lost 15, with 13 bases in between. This CDR3 has 11 residues. The CDR3 sequence is CASSAEDRGFF. CDR3 DNA sequence: TGTGCCAGCAGTGCGGAGGACCGCGGGTTCTTC.

This clonotype appeared a few times. The V and J genes are TRBV7-8 and TRBJ2-2; 8 bases align to TRBD2. After removal of 4 bases from V and 7 bases from J, the junction contained 11 bases not matched to a gene. The germline V gene encodes CDR1 SGHVS and CDR2 FQNEAQ. The CDR3 runs 16 residues. The CDR3 here is CASSSAGGGLVGELFF. CDR3 nucleotides: TGTGCCAGCAGCTCAGCAGGCGGGGGGCTGGTCGGGGAGCTGTTTTTT.

The chain has TRBV12-5 and TRBJ2-1, with 8 bases that match TRBD2. Germline loops: CDR1 LGHNT, CDR2 FRNRAP. The CDR3 is made up of 14 amino acids. V gave up 8 bases and J gave up 4 bases; unmatched junction bases: 7. The CDR3 DNA reads TGTGCTAGTAATACCGGGGGGGTATACAATGAGCAGTTCTTC. Protein: CASNTGGVYNEQFF. Drawing the rest from reference TRBV12-5 and TRBJ2-1, the complete variable domain is DARVTQTPRHKVTEMGQEVTMRCQPILGHNTVFWYRQTMMQGLELLAYFRNRAPLDDSGMPKDRFSAEMPDATLATLKIQPSEPRDSAVYFCASNTGGVYNEQFFGPGTRLTVL.

The chain carries TRBV7-9 and TRBJ2-3; the D is unclear. Germline V gives CDR1 SEHNR, CDR2 FQNEAQ (reference sequence). This CDR3 has 17 amino acids. The V and J ends lost 5 bases and 0 bases respectively, with 18 bases between them. The DNA for the CDR3 is TGTGCCAGCAGCCCCCGCTTCCCGAAGTCTAGCACAGATACGCAGTATTTT. Translation: CASSPRFPKSSTDTQYF. Complete variable domain (other parts from reference TRBV7-9 and TRBJ2-3): DTGVSQNPRHKITKRGQNVTFRCDPISEHNRLYWYRQTLGQGPEFLTYFQNEAQLEKSRLLSDRFSAERPKGSFSTLEIQRTEQGDSAMYLCASSPRFPKSSTDTQYFGPGTRLTVL.

The chain uses TRBV30 and TRBJ1-5; D gene unclear. The germline V and J ends were trimmed by 5 bases and 1 base, with 9 bases remaining between them. There are 13 residues in the CDR3. Germline values: CDR1 GTSNPN, CDR2 SVGIG (reference sequence). The CDR3 region has the DNA TGTGCCTGGGAAGGAAAAAGCAATCAGCCCCAGCATTTT. Its translation is CAWEGKSNQPQHF.

This clonotype has a handful of counts. J is TRBJ1-6 and V is TRBV7-2; D gene unclear. CDR3 length equals 13 residues. Germline values: CDR1 SGHTA, CDR2 FQGNSA. V dropped 6 bases and J dropped 8 bases, with 11 bases sitting between them. The CDR3 loop is CASSADAYSPLHF. The CDR3 coding sequence is TGTGCCAGCAGTGCGGACGCGTATTCACCCCTCCACTTT.

Only a few counts were recorded for this clonotype. The chain couples TRBV28 to TRBJ1-6; possible D gene TRBD1, 5 bases. Deletions cut 7 bases from V and 7 bases from J, with 17 bases between. The CDR3 covers 15 residues. Germline assignment: CDR1 MDHEN and CDR2 SYDVKM. Here the CDR3 DNA reads TGTGCCAGCACCGGCAGGGCCTCAGGGAATTCACCCCTCCACTTT. This translates into CASTGRASGNSPLHF.

This chain joins TRBV7-9 and TRBJ1-4; 7 bases fit TRBD1. Germline CDR1 reads SEHNR; CDR2 reads FQNEAQ (reference sequence). CDR3 size: 17 residues. Trimming took 3 bases from V and 5 from J; bases not matched to a gene: 12. CDR3 bases: TGTGCCAGCAGCTTCACTTGGACAGGAGGACTGAATGAAAAACTGTTTTTT. Residues: CASSFTWTGGLNEKLFF.

This clonotype was counted only a few times. This chain joins TRBV9 and TRBJ2-1; 7 bases map to TRBD2. The CDR3 sequence is 16 residues long. Trimming at V came to 2 bases and at J to 2 bases, leaving 7 bases not matched to a gene. Germline loops: CDR1 SGDLS, CDR2 YYNGEE. The CDR3 DNA is TGTGCCAGCAGCGTTCACGGGACTACCACCTACAATGAGCAGTTCTTC. This codes for CASSVHGTTTYNEQFF.

In this sample, this clonotype turned up a few times. V gene TRBV5-1 combines with J gene TRBJ1-4; TRBD1 aligns across 8 bases. The V gene end was trimmed by 4 bases and the J gene end by 3 bases; junction bases not matched to a gene: 8. Germline CDR1 is SGHRS and CDR2 is YFSETQ. The CDR3 runs to 16 residues. The CDR3 is CASSTRTGSPNEKLFF. The CDR3 DNA is TGCGCCAGCAGCACACGGACAGGGTCCCCTAATGAAAAACTGTTTTTT.

This clonotype has a handful of counts. The chain employs TRBV29-1 and TRBJ2-1; D may match TRBD1 or TRBD2 (7 bases each). CDR1 is SQVTM, CDR2 ANQGSEA, per germline. The CDR3 totals 15 residues. V was trimmed by 1 base and J by 5 bases, leaving 15 bases between them. This chain's CDR3 is CSVEGVQGGHNEQFF. CDR3 bases: TGCAGCGTTGAAGGGGTCCAGGGGGGGCACAATGAGCAGTTCTTC.

This rearrangement joins TRBV5-8 to TRBJ2-1; D uncertain. V lost 4 bases to trimming and J lost 9 bases, with 8 bases between them. The V gene's germline CDR1 is SGHTS and CDR2 YDEGEE. There are 11 residues in the CDR3. CDR3 sequence: CASSVDGEQFF. The CDR3 DNA reads as TGTGCCAGCAGCGTTGATGGTGAGCAGTTCTTC.